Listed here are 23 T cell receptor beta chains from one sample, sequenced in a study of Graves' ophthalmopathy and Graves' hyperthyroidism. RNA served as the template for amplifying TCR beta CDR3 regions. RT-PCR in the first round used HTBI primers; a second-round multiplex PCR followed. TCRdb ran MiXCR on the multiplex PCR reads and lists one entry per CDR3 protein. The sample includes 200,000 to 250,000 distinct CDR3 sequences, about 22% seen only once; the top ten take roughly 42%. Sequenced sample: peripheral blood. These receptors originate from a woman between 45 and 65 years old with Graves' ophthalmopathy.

The DNA of the CDR3 is TGCAGTGCTAGAGATTCCGCCTGGGCCAACAATAATTCACCCCTCCACTTT. Amino acid sequence: CSARDSAWANNNSPLHF. The chain couples TRBV20-1 to TRBJ1-6; D call uncertain. Germline V lookup: CDR1 DFQATT, CDR2 SNEGSKA (reference sequence). V was pared by 0 bases and J by 5 bases, with 17 bases between. CDR3 length equals 17 residues.

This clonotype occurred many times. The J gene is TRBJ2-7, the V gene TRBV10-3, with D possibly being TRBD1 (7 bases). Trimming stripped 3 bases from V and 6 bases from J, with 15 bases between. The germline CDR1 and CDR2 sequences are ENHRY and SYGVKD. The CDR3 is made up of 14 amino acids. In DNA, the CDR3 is TGTGCCATCAGTGATTCAGGGGGAGGTCGCGAGCAGTACTTC. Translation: CAISDSGGGREQYF.

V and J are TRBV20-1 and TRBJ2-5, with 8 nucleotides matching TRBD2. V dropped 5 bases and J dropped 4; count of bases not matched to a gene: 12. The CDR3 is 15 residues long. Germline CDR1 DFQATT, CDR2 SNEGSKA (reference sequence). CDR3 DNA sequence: TGCAGTGCTTATCCTTACCGGGAGGGTGGAGAGACCCAGTACTTC. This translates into CSAYPYREGGETQYF.

CDR3 nucleotides: TGTGCCAGCATGCAGGTTGGAACCTCCTACGAGCAGTACTTC. It specifies CASMQVGTSYEQYF. The chain employs TRBV6-1 and TRBJ2-7; D remains unclear. V lost 7 bases to trimming and J lost 0 bases, with 13 bases between them. This CDR3 is 14 amino acids long. Germline CDR1 reads MNHNS; CDR2 reads SASEGT.

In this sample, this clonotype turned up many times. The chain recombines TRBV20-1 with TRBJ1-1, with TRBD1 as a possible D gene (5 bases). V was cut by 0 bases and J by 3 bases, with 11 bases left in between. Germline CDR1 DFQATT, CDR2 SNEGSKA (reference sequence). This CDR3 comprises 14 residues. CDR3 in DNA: TGCAGTGCTAGAGATCCGTCGGGGCACACTGAAGCTTTCTTT. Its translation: CSARDPSGHTEAFF.

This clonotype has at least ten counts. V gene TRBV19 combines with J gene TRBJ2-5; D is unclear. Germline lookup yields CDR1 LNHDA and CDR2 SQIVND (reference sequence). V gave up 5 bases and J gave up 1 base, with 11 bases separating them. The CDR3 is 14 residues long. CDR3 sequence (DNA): TGTGCCAGTAGTCTGACAAATTTCCAAGAGACCCAGTACTTC. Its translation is CASSLTNFQETQYF.

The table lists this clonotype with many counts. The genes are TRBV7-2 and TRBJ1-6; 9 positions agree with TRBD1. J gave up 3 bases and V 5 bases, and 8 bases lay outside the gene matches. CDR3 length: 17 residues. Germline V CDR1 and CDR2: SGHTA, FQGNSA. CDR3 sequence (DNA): TGTGCCAGCAGCATTAACAGGGGGCGAAGCTATAATTCACCCCTCCACTTT. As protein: CASSINRGRSYNSPLHF. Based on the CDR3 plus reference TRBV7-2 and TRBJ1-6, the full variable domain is GAGVSQSPSNKVTEKGKDVELRCDPISGHTALYWYRQSLGQGLEFLIYFQGNSAPDKSGLPSDRFSAERTGGSVSTLTIQRTQQEDSAVYLCASSINRGRSYNSPLHFGNGTRLTVT.

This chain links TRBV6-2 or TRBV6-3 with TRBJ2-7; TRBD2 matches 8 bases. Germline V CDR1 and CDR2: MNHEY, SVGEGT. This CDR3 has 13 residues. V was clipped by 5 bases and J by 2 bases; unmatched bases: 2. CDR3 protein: CASSIAGPYEQYF. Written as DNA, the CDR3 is TGTGCCAGCAGTATAGCGGGGCCCTACGAGCAGTACTTC.

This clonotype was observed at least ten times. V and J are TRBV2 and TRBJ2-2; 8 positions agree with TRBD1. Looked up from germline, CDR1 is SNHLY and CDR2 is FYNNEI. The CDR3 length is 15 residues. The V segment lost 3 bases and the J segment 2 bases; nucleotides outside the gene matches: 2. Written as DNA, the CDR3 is TGTGCCAGCAGTGACAGGGGGCAAAACACCGGGGAGCTGTTTTTT. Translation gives CASSDRGQNTGELFF.

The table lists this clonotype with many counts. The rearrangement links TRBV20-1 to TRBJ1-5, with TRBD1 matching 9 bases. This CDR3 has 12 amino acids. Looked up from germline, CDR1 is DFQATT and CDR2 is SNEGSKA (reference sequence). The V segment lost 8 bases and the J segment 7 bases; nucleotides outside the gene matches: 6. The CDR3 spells CSLDRGDQPQHF. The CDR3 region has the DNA TGCAGTCTTGACAGGGGGGACCAGCCCCAGCATTTT.

DNA for the CDR3: TGTGCCAGCAGCTTTCGCGGGGCCGCGAACACCGGGGAGCTGTTTTTT. This sequence encodes CASSFRGAANTGELFF. This chain uses TRBV7-2 with TRBJ2-2, with a weak D call TRBD2 (6 bases). The CDR3 totals 16 residues. Trimming stripped 3 bases from V and 0 bases from J, with 11 bases between. Looked up from germline, CDR1 is SGHTA and CDR2 is FQGNSA.

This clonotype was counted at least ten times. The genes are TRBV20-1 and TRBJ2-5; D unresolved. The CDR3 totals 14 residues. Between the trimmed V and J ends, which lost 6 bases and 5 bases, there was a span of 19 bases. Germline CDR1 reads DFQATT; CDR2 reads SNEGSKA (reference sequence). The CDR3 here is CSAPVGGARETQYF. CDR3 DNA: TGCAGTGCCCCTGTCGGCGGAGCAAGGGAGACCCAGTACTTC.

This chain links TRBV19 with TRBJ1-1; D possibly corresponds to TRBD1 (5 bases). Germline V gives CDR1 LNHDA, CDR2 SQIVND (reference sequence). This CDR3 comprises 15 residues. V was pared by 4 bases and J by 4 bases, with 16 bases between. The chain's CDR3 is CASSTNPGGGTEAFF. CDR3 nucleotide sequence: TGTGCCAGTAGTACCAACCCCGGGGGTGGCACTGAAGCTTTCTTT.

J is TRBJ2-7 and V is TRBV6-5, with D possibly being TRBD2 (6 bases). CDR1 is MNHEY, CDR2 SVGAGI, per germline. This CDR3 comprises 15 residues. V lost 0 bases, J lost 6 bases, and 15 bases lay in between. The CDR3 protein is CASSYSIGSKGEQYF. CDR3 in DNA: TGTGCCAGCAGTTACTCGATCGGGAGTAAGGGCGAGCAGTACTTC.

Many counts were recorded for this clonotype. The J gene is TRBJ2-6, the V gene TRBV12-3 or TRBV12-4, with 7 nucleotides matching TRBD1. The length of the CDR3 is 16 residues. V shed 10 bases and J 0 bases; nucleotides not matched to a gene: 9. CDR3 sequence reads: CATSGQLASGANVLTF. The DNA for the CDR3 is TGTGCCACCTCGGGACAGTTAGCCTCTGGGGCCAACGTCCTGACTTTC.

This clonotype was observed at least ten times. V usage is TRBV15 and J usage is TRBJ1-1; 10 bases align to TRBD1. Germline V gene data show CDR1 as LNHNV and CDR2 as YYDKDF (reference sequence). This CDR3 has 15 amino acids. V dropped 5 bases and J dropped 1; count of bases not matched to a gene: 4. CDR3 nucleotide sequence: TGTGCCACCAGCGGACGGACAGGGGGGAACACTGAAGCTTTCTTT. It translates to CATSGRTGGNTEAFF.

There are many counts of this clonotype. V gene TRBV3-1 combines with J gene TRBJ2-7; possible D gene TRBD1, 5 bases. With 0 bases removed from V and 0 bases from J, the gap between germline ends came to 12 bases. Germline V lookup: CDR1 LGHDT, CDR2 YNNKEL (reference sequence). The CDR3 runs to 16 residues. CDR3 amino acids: CASSQESYRSSYEQYF. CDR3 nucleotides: TGTGCCAGCAGCCAAGAGTCTTACAGGAGCTCCTACGAGCAGTACTTC.

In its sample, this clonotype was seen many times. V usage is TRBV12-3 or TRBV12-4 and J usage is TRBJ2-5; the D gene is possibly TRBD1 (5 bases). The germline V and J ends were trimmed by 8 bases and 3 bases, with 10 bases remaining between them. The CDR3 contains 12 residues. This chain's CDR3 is CASAAGKETQYF. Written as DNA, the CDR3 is TGTGCCAGCGCAGCAGGGAAAGAGACCCAGTACTTC.

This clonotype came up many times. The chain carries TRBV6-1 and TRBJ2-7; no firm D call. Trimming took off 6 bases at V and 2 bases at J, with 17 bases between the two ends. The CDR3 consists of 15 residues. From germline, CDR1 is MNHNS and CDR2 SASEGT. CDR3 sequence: CASSSWASTTYEQYF. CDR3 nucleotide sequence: TGTGCCAGCAGCTCCTGGGCTAGTACTACCTACGAGCAGTACTTC.

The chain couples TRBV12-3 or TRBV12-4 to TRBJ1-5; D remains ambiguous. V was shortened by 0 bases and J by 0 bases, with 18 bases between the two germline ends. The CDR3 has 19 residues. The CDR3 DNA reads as TGTGCCAGCAGTTTAGCGTTGTCAGAGGGAGACTATAGCAATCAGCCCCAGCATTTT. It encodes CASSLALSEGDYSNQPQHF.

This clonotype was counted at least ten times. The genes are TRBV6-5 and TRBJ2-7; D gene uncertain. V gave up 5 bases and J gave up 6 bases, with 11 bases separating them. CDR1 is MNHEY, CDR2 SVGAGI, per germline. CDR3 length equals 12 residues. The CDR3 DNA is TGTGCCAGCAGTCGATCCCCTTCCGAGCAGTACTTC. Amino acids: CASSRSPSEQYF.

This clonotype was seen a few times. CDR3 nucleotide sequence: TGTGCCAGCAACCTGGGGGGGGCAGGAACTGAAGCTTTCTTT. Amino acids: CASNLGGAGTEAFF. V usage is TRBV27 and J usage is TRBJ1-1; tentatively, D is TRBD1 (6 bases). V shed 7 bases and J shed 5 bases, with 17 bases lying between them. The CDR3 has 14 residues. Germline CDR1 and CDR2: MNHEY and SMNVEV (reference sequence).

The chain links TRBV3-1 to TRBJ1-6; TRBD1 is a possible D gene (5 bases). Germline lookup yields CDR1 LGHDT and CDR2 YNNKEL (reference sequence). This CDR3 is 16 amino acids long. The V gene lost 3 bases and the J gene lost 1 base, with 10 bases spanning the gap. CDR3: CASSHGDSSYNSPLHF. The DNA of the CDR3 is TGTGCCAGCAGCCACGGGGACTCGTCCTATAATTCACCCCTCCACTTT. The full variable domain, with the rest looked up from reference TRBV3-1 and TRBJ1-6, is DTAVSQTPKYLVTQMGNDKSIKCEQNLGHDTMYWYKQDSKKFLKIMFSYNNKELIINETVPNRFSPKSPDKAHLNLHINSLELGDSAVYFCASSHGDSSYNSPLHFGNGTRLTVT.